This passage covers 21 T cell receptor beta chains from one sample sequenced in a study of shared clonotypes between healthy human individuals. Data came from immunoSEQ multiplex PCR; TCRdb stores just in-frame clones and leaves some out. The sample has about 380,000 clones, about 96% seen once; the top ten hold approximately 0.3%. Specimen: memory CD8+ T cells sorted from blood. Subset given: CD45RO+ cells pooled with CCR7-negative TemRA cells. These receptors came from a man in his thirties or forties in good health.

This chain links TRBV5-3 with TRBJ2-5, with D perhaps matching TRBD2 (5 bases). TRBV5-3 is assigned to the ORF class and has an uncertain function. The germline V and J ends were trimmed by 5 bases and 9 bases, with 14 bases remaining between them. The CDR3 runs to 12 residues. CDR3 in DNA: TGTGCCAGAAGTCCCGATGCCGGGGCCCAGTACTTC. This codes for CARSPDAGAQYF.

This clone has only a few counts. V and J are TRBV19 and TRBJ1-2; D is ambiguous. The CDR3 totals 13 residues. Deletions cut 1 base from V and 4 bases from J, with 7 bases between. The germline V gene has CDR1 LNHDA and CDR2 SQIVND (reference sequence). The CDR3 nucleotides read TGTGCCAGTAGTATAGCTCCGCTCTATGGCTACACCTTC. Translating it yields CASSIAPLYGYTF. The complete variable domain, with remaining parts taken from reference TRBV19 and TRBJ1-2, reads DGGITQSPKYLFRKEGQNVTLSCEQNLNHDAMYWYRQDPGQGLRLIYYSQIVNDFQKGDIAEGYSVSREKKESFPLTVTSAQKNPTAFYLCASSIAPLYGYTFGSGTRLTVV.

The rearrangement joins TRBV30 to TRBJ1-2; D uncertain. V was cut by 2 bases and J by 8 bases, with 15 bases left in between. CDR1 is GTSNPN, CDR2 SVGIG, per germline (reference sequence). The CDR3 loop spans 13 amino acids. Written as DNA, the CDR3 is TGTGCCTGGAGTATAACGGCCCCGTTGGGCTACACCTTC. Amino acids: CAWSITAPLGYTF.

The CDR3 region is CASSQGVPYEQYF. The CDR3 bases are TGCGCCAGCAGCCAAGGGGTCCCCTACGAGCAGTACTTC. The chain couples TRBV4-1 to TRBJ2-7; D remains ambiguous. Germline V gene data show CDR1 as MGHRA and CDR2 as YSYEKL. The V end lost 1 base, the J end lost 2 bases, and 6 bases lay between the germline ends. The CDR3 has 13 amino acids.

The chain is built from TRBV19 and TRBJ1-5; D gene ambiguous. The CDR3 covers 16 residues. CDR1 and CDR2 from the germline V gene are LNHDA and SQIVND (reference sequence). The V end was cut by 3 bases, the J end by 3 bases, with 15 bases between. CDR3 sequence: CASSMEGNSYNQPQHF. The DNA of the CDR3 is TGTGCCAGTAGTATGGAGGGAAACAGCTACAATCAGCCCCAGCATTTT.

The rearrangement joins TRBV7-9 to TRBJ2-1; 11 bases match TRBD2. Germline loops: CDR1 SEHNR, CDR2 FQNEAQ (reference sequence). Trimming took 3 bases from V and 5 from J; bases not matched to a gene: 3. CDR3 length: 15 residues. In DNA, the CDR3 is TGTGCCAGCAGCTTGGGGACTAGCGGAAACAATGAGCAGTTCTTC. Its protein product is CASSLGTSGNNEQFF.

This clone was seen just once. This sequence joins TRBV7-8 and TRBJ1-1; a possible D gene is TRBD1 (6 bases). V lost 1 base and J 2 bases, leaving 20 bases between the germline ends. CDR3 size: 18 residues. Germline V gene sequence: CDR1 SGHVS, CDR2 FQNEAQ. CDR3 bases: TGTGCCAGCAGCTTAGTTGAATTAGGGGGGCACCGAAACACTGAAGCTTTCTTT. Its translation is CASSLVELGGHRNTEAFF.

The V call is TRBV9, the J call TRBJ1-2; the D is unclear. Germline CDR1 reads SGDLS; CDR2 reads YYNGEE. Trimming cost V 0 bases and J 4 bases, with 7 bases left between them. CDR3 length equals 13 residues. CDR3 sequence (DNA): TGTGCCAGCAGCGTAGTGGACTCCTATGGCTACACCTTC. Its translation is CASSVVDSYGYTF.

In its sample, this clone was seen once. V usage is TRBV2 and J usage is TRBJ2-7, with 7 nucleotides matching TRBD2. The V gene's germline CDR1 is SNHLY and CDR2 FYNNEI. CDR3 length: 16 amino acids. V was clipped by 3 bases and J by 5 bases; unmatched bases: 13. CDR3 amino acids: CASSDARAGFVHEQYF. CDR3 sequence (DNA): TGTGCCAGCAGTGACGCCAGAGCGGGATTTGTACACGAGCAGTACTTC.

This chain joins TRBV30 and TRBJ1-4, with a possible D match to TRBD1 (6 bases). Germline CDR1 GTSNPN, CDR2 SVGIG (reference sequence). The CDR3 sequence is 13 residues long. The V end was cut by 7 bases, the J end by 1 base, with 10 bases between. CDR3 nucleotides: TGTGCCTACGGCAGGGGAACTAATGAAAAACTGTTTTTT. Amino acid sequence: CAYGRGTNEKLFF.

The gene calls are TRBV7-2 and TRBJ1-1; D unclear. CDR1 and CDR2 (germline): SGHTA, FQGNSA. The CDR3 runs 14 residues. Trimming stripped 1 base from V and 1 base from J, with 7 bases between. CDR3 DNA sequence: TGTGCCAGCAGCTTAGTGTCCGGGAACACTGAAGCTTTCTTT. Translating gives CASSLVSGNTEAFF.

The V call is TRBV19, the J call TRBJ2-7; 7 nucleotides agree with TRBD2. With V trimmed by 5 bases and J by 6 bases, 1 base remained unmatched. This CDR3 contains 11 residues. The V gene's germline CDR1 is LNHDA and CDR2 SQIVND (reference sequence). CDR3 amino acids: CASSGGSEQYF. The CDR3 region has the DNA TGTGCCAGTAGTGGCGGGAGCGAGCAGTACTTC.

This chain connects TRBV28 to TRBJ2-7; no reliable D call. The germline CDR1 and CDR2 sequences are MDHEN and SYDVKM. This CDR3 has 14 amino acids. V was cut by 7 bases and J by 4 bases, with 17 bases left in between. As DNA, the CDR3 is TGTGCCAGCATTCGGGCCACGAATTCGTACGAGCAGTACTTC. It encodes CASIRATNSYEQYF.

Concerning this clone: The same CDR3 also results from other DNA sequences found in this sample. This chain connects TRBV28 to TRBJ2-3; a possible D gene is TRBD1 (5 bases). Deletions cut 6 bases from V and 0 bases from J, with 7 bases between. Germline V gives CDR1 MDHEN, CDR2 SYDVKM. The CDR3 consists of 13 residues. The CDR3 is CASSSGSTDTQYF. CDR3 bases: TGTGCCAGCAGCTCAGGGAGCACAGATACGCAGTATTTT.

V and J are TRBV25-1 and TRBJ1-1; possible D gene TRBD1, 6 bases. With 3 bases removed from V and 4 bases from J, the gap between germline ends came to 12 bases. Germline assignment: CDR1 MGHDK and CDR2 SYGVNS. The CDR3 loop spans 14 amino acids. CDR3 bases: TGTGCCAGCAGTGACCTGGGGGCGAGCACTGAAGCTTTCTTT. Its translation: CASSDLGASTEAFF.

The V and J genes are TRBV29-1 and TRBJ2-2; 10 nucleotides align to TRBD2. This CDR3 has 15 amino acids. After removal of 6 bases from V and 1 base from J, the junction contained 5 bases not matched to a gene. Germline V gene data show CDR1 as SQVTM and CDR2 as ANQGSEA. The CDR3: CSVQGLAENTGELFF. CDR3 nucleotides: TGCAGCGTCCAAGGACTAGCGGAGAACACCGGGGAGCTGTTTTTT.

The V gene is TRBV2, the J gene TRBJ2-5; tentatively, D is TRBD2 (6 bases). This CDR3 has 14 residues. Germline V gene data show CDR1 as SNHLY and CDR2 as FYNNEI. The V end was cut by 8 bases, the J end by 1 base, with 14 bases between. The CDR3 here is CASGWQGLQETQYF. As DNA, the CDR3 is TGTGCCAGCGGGTGGCAGGGACTCCAAGAGACCCAGTACTTC.

This chain connects TRBV7-9 to TRBJ2-1; 14 positions agree with TRBD2. CDR3 length: 16 residues. The V gene end was trimmed by 5 bases and the J gene end by 5 bases; junction bases not matched to a gene: 5. CDR1 and CDR2 (germline): SEHNR, FQNEAQ (reference sequence). The CDR3 DNA reads TGTGCCAGCAGCCCACGGACTAGCGGGAGGAACAATGAGCAGTTCTTC. Translation: CASSPRTSGRNNEQFF.

J is TRBJ2-5 and V is TRBV29-1; 8 bases agree with TRBD1. The CDR3 has 12 residues. V was pared by 6 bases and J by 4 bases, with 4 bases of the junction left unmatched. Germline lookup yields CDR1 SQVTM and CDR2 ANQGSEA. The CDR3 nucleotides are TGCAGCGTAGGACAGGGTTTAGAGACCCAGTACTTC. Amino acids: CSVGQGLETQYF.

This chain connects TRBV28 to TRBJ1-1; no firm D call. CDR1 is MDHEN and CDR2 is SYDVKM in the germline V gene. This CDR3 has 12 residues. Trimming took 5 bases from V and 3 from J, leaving 7 bases between them. CDR3 sequence: CASSIPYTEAFF. The DNA of the CDR3 is TGTGCCAGCAGTATACCCTACACTGAAGCTTTCTTT.

This chain links TRBV18 with TRBJ2-1; 7 bases fit TRBD1. The V gene end was trimmed by 0 bases and the J gene end by 3 bases; junction bases not matched to a gene: 5. This CDR3 spans 16 amino acids. Per germline, CDR1 KGHSH and CDR2 LQKENI. The CDR3 sequence is CASSPPLRQGYNEQFF. The CDR3 DNA follows: TGTGCCAGCTCACCACCGTTGAGACAGGGCTACAATGAGCAGTTCTTC.